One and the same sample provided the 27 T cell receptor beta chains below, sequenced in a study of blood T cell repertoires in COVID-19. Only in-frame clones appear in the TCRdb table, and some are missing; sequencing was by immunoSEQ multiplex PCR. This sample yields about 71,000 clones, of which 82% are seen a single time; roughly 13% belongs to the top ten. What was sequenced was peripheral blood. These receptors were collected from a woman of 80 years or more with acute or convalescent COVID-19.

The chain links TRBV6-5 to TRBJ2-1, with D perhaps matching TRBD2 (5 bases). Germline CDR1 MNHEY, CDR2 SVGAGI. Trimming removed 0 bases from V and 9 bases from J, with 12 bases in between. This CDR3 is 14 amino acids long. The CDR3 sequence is CASSYSFEGAEQFF. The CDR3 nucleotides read TGTGCCAGCAGTTACTCCTTCGAGGGAGCTGAGCAGTTCTTC.

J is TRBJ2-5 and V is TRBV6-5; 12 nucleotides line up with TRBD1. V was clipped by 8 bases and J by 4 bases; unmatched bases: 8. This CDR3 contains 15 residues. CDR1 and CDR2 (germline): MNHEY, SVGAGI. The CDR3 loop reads CASAWGQGAGETQYF. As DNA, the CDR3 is TGTGCCAGCGCCTGGGGACAGGGGGCGGGAGAGACCCAGTACTTC.

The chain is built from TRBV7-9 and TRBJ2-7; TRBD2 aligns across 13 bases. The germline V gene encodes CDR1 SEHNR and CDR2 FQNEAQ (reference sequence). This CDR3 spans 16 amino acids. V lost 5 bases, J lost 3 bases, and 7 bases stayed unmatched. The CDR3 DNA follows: TGTGCCAGCAGCCACGGACTAGCGGGAGCCGGCTACGAGCAGTACTTC. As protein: CASSHGLAGAGYEQYF.

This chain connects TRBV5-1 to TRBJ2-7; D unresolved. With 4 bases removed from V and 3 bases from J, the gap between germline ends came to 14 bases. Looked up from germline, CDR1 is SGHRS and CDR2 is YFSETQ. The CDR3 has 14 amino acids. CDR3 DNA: TGCGCCAGCAGCCCCACTCCAAGGAGCTACGAGCAGTACTTC. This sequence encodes CASSPTPRSYEQYF.

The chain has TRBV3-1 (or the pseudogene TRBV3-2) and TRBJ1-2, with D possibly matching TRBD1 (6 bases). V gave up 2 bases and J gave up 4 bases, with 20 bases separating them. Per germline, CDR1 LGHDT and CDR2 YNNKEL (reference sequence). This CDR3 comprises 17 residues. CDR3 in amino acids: CASSQHKAGGLIYGYTF. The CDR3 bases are TGTGCCAGCAGCCAACATAAGGCGGGGGGGCTTATCTATGGCTACACCTTC.

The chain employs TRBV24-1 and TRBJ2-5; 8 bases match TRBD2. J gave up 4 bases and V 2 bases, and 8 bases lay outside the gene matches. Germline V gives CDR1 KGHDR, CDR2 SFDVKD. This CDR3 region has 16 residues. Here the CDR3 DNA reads TGTGCCACCAGTGATTCGAGGACTAGCCCAGGAGAGACCCAGTACTTC. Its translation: CATSDSRTSPGETQYF.

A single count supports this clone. The CDR3 protein is CASSRTGTGGDEQYF. CDR3 in DNA: TGTGCCAGTAGCAGAACCGGGACAGGGGGGGACGAGCAGTACTTC. The V call is TRBV19, the J call TRBJ2-7; 11 positions agree with TRBD1. V dropped 6 bases and J dropped 5; count of bases not matched to a gene: 9. The CDR3 runs 15 residues. From germline, CDR1 is LNHDA and CDR2 SQIVND (reference sequence).

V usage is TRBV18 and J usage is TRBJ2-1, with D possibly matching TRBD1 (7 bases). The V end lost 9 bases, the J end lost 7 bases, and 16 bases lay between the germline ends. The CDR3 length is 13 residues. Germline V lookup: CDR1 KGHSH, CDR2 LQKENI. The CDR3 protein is CASSTGAGNEQFF. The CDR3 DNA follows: TGTGCCAGTTCAACAGGGGCGGGAAATGAGCAGTTCTTC.

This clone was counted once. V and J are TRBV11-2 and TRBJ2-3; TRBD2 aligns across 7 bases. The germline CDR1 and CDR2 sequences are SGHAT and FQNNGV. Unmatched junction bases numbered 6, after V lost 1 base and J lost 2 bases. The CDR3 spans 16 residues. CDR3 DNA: TGTGCCAGCAGCTTAGTCCGGGAGGCGCTCACAGATACGCAGTATTTT. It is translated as CASSLVREALTDTQYF. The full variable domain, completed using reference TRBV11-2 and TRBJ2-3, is EAGVAQSPRYKIIEKRQSVAFWCNPISGHATLYWYQQILGQGPKLLIQFQNNGVVDDSQLPKDRFSAERLKGVDSTLKIQPAKLEDSAVYLCASSLVREALTDTQYFGPGTRLTVL.

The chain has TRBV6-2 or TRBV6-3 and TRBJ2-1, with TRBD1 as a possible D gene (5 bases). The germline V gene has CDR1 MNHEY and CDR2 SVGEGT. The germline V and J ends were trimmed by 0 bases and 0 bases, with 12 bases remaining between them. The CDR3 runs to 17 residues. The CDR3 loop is CASSYSRARDSYNEQFF. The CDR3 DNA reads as TGTGCCAGCAGTTACTCACGGGCCAGGGACTCCTACAATGAGCAGTTCTTC.

CDR3: CACFGLAGNNEQFF. The CDR3 DNA sequence: TGTGCCTGCTTCGGACTAGCGGGAAACAATGAGCAGTTCTTC. The chain carries TRBV30 and TRBJ2-1; 12 bases fit TRBD2. Unmatched junction bases numbered 5, after V lost 6 bases and J lost 5 bases. The CDR3 loop spans 14 amino acids. Germline V lookup: CDR1 GTSNPN, CDR2 SVGIG (reference sequence). Together with reference TRBV30 and TRBJ2-1, the CDR3 gives the full variable domain: SQTIHQWPATLVQPVGSPLSLECTVEGTSNPNLYWYRQAAGRGLQLLFYSVGIGQISSEVPQNLSASRPQDRQFILSSKKLLLSDSGFYLCACFGLAGNNEQFFGPGTRLTVL.

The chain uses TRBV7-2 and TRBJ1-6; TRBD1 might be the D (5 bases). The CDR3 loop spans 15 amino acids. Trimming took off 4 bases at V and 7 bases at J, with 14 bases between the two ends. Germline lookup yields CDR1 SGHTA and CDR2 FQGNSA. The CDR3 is CASSSRGKGNSPLHF. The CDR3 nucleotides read TGTGCCAGCAGCTCACGGGGGAAGGGGAATTCACCCCTCCACTTT.

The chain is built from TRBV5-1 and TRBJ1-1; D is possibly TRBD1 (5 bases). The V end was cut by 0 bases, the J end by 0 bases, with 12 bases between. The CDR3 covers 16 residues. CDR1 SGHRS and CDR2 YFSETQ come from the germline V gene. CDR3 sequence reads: CASSLEGRALNTEAFF. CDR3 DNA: TGCGCCAGCAGCTTGGAGGGCAGGGCTTTGAACACTGAAGCTTTCTTT.

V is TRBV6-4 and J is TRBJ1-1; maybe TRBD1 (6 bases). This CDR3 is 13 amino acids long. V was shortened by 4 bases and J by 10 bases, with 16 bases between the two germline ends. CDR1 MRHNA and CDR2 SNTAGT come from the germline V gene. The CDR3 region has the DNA TGTGCCAGCAGTGCCGATCAACAGGGTAGAGCTTTCTTT. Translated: CASSADQQGRAFF.

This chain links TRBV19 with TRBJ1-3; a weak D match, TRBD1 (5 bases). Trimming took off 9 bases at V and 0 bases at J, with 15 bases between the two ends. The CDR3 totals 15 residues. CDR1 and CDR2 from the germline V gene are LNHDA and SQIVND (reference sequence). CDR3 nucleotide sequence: TGTGCCAGGTTCGGGGGGAAGAGCTCTGGAAACACCATATATTTT. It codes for CARFGGKSSGNTIYF.

The CDR3 protein is CASSLVRNTEAFF. CDR3 bases: TGTGCCAGCAGTTTAGTGAGGAACACTGAAGCTTTCTTT. V is TRBV28 and J is TRBJ1-1; D gene ambiguous. Germline values: CDR1 MDHEN, CDR2 SYDVKM. Trimming pared 2 bases from V and 1 base from J, leaving 5 bases between. This CDR3 region has 13 residues. The variable domain in full, completed from reference TRBV28 and TRBJ1-1, reads DVKVTQSSRYLVKRTGEKVFLECVQDMDHENMFWYRQDPGLGLRLIYFSYDVKMKEKGDIPEGYSVSREKKERFSLILESASTNQTSMYLCASSLVRNTEAFFGQGTRLTVV.

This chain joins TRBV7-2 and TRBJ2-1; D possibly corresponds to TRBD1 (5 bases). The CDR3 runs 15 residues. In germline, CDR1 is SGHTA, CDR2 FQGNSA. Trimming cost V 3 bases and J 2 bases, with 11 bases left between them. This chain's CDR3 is CASSLSGRAYNEQFF. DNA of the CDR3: TGTGCCAGCAGCTTGTCGGGCAGGGCCTACAATGAGCAGTTCTTC.

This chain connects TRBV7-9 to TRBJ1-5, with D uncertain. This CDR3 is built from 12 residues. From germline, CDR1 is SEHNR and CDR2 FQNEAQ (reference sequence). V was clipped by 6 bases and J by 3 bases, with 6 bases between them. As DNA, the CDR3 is TGTGCCAGCAGGGGAGACAATCAGCCCCAGCATTTT. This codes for CASRGDNQPQHF.

The CDR3 region is CASSVGGDNSNQPQHF. The DNA for the CDR3 is TGTGCCAGCAGCGTGGGGGGCGACAATAGCAATCAGCCCCAGCATTTT. This chain connects TRBV5-6 to TRBJ1-5, with D perhaps TRBD1 (6 bases). Trimming shortened V by 4 bases and J by 0 bases, and 14 bases separated the two germline ends. Germline loops: CDR1 SGHDT, CDR2 YYEEEE. The length of the CDR3 is 16 residues.

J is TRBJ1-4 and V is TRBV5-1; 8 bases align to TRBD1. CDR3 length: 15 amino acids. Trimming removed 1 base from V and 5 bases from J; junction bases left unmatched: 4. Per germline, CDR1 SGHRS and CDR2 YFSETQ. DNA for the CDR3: TGCGCCAGCAGCTTGACGACAGGGGCGAATGAAAAACTGTTTTTT. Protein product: CASSLTTGANEKLFF.

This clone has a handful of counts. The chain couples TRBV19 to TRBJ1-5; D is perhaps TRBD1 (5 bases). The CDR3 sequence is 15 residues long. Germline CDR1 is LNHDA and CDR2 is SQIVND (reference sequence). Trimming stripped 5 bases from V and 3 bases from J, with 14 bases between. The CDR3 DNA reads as TGTGCCAGTAGTGGGAGCGGGGGTTTCAATCAGCCCCAGCATTTT. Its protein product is CASSGSGGFNQPQHF.

CDR3 coding DNA: TGCGCCAGCAGCTTTGCCCCGGGACAGGGCGAAGCTTTCTTT. Protein product: CASSFAPGQGEAFF. V and J are TRBV5-1 and TRBJ1-1, with 9 nucleotides matching TRBD1. This CDR3 is built from 14 residues. V lost 2 bases and J lost 8; bases outside the gene matches: 7. Germline V CDR1 and CDR2: SGHRS, YFSETQ.

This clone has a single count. In DNA, the CDR3 is TGCGCCAGCAGCGTATCCCCGGGACAGGGCGACTATGGCTACACCTTC. Its protein product is CASSVSPGQGDYGYTF. The chain is built from TRBV5-1 and TRBJ1-2, with 9 positions matching TRBD1. Germline CDR1 is SGHRS and CDR2 is YFSETQ. CDR3 length equals 16 residues. J gave up 3 bases and V 4 bases, and 10 bases lay outside the gene matches.

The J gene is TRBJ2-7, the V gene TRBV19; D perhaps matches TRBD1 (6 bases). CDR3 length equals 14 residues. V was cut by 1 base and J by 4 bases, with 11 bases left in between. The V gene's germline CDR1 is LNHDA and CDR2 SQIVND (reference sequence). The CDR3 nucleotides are TGTGCCAGTAGTATAGGAACAGGGAGATACGAGCAGTACTTC. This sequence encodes CASSIGTGRYEQYF. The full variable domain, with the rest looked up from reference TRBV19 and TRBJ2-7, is DGGITQSPKYLFRKEGQNVTLSCEQNLNHDAMYWYRQDPGQGLRLIYYSQIVNDFQKGDIAEGYSVSREKKESFPLTVTSAQKNPTAFYLCASSIGTGRYEQYFGPGTRLTVT.

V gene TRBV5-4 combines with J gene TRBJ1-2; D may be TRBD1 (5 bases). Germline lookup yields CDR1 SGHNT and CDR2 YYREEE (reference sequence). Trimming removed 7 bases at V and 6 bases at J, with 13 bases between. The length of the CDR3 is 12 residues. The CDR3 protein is CASARGVDGYTF. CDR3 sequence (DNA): TGTGCCAGCGCTCGGGGGGTCGATGGCTACACCTTC.

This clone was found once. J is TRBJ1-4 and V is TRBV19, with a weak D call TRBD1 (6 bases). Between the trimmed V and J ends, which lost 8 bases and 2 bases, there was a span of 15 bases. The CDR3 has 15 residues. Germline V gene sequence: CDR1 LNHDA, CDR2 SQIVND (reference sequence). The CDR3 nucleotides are TGTGCCAGTGGAACAGGGTCTACGACTAATGAAAAACTGTTTTTT. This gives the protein CASGTGSTTNEKLFF.

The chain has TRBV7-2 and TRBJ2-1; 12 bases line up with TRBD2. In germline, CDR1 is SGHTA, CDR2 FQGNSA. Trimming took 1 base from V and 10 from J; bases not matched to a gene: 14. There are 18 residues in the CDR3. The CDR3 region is CASSLGGMPSGRAGEQFF. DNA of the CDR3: TGTGCCAGCAGCTTAGGAGGTATGCCTAGCGGGAGGGCAGGGGAGCAGTTCTTC.